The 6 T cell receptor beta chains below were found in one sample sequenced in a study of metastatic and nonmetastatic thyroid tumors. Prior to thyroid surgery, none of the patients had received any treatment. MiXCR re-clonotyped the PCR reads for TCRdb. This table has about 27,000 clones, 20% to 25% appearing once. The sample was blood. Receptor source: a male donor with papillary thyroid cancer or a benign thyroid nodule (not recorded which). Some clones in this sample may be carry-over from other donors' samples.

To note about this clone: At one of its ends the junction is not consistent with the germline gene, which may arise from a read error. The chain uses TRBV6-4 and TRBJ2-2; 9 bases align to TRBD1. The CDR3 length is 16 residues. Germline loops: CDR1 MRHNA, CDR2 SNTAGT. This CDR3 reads CASSDSWTGDTGELFF. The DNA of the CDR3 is TGTGCCAGCAGTGACTCATGGACAGGGGACACCGGTGAGCTGTTTTTT.

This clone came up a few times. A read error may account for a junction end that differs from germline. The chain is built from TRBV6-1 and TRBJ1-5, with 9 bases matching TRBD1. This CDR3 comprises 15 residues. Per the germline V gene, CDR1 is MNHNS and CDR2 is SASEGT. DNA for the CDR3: TGTGCCAGCAGACCAACAGGGGGCAGCAATGAGCCCCAGCATTTT. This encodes CASRPTGGSNEPQHF.

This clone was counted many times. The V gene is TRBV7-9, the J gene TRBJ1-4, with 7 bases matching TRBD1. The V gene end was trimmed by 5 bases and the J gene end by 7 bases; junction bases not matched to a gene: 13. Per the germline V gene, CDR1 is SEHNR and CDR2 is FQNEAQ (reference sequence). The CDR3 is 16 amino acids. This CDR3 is CASSVPPETGFEKLFF. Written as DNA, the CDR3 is TGTGCCAGCAGCGTACCTCCGGAGACAGGGTTTGAAAAACTGTTTTTT.

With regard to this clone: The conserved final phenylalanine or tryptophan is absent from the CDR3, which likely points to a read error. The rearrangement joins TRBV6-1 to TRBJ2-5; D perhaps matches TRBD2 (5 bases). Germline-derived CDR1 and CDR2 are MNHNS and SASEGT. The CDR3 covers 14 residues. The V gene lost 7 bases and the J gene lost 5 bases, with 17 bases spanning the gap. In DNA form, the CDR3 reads TGTGCCAGCATGAGACGTCATAGCGAGGAGACCCAGTACTTA. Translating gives CASMRRHSEETQYL.

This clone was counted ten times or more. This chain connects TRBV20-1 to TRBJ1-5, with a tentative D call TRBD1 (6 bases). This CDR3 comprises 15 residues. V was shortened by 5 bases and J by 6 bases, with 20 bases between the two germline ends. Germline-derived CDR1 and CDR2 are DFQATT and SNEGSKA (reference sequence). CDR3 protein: CSAPYDRQPGQPQHF. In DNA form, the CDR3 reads TGCAGTGCTCCCTACGACAGGCAACCGGGTCAGCCCCAGCATTTT.

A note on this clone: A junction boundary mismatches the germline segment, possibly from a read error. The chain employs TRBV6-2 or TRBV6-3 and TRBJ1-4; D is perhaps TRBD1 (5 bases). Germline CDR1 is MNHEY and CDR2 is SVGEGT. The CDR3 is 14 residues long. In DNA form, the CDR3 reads TGTGCCAGAAGAAAGGGGAGAACTAATGAGAAACTGTTTTTT. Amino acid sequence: CARRKGRTNEKLFF.